A selection of T cell receptor beta chains follows, all from one sample in a study of long-term antiretroviral therapy in people with HIV. Sequencing used immunoSEQ multiplex PCR; TCRdb keeps in-frame clones, though not all of them. This sample yields tens of thousands of clones, of which around 87% are seen a single time; 3% to 4% belongs to the top ten. The sample was unsorted PBMCs, taken around 2.7 years after starting antiretroviral therapy. These receptors were collected from a woman between 45 and 65 years old with HIV. Both conserved end residues are part of each CDR3.

>TRBV7-8|TRBJ2-1
CASSLPAAAYNEQFF
>TRBV6-5|TRBJ2-7
CASSYQGRGYEQYF
>TRBV30|TRBJ2-5
CACGLAGAPETQYF
>TRBV5-6|TRBJ2-5
CASSLDGQQETQYF
>TRBV5-1|TRBJ1-5
CARIVVSQPQHF
>TRBV5-4|TRBJ1-1
CASSFDGNLMNTEAFF
>TRBV7-8|TRBJ2-1
CASSLRSTGEYSYNEQFF
>TRBV18|TRBJ1-5
CASSPRESGQPQHF
>TRBV6-5|TRBJ2-7
CASGRGIASYEQYF
>TRBV27|TRBJ2-1
CASSPPGLVNNEQFF
>TRBV19|TRBJ1-1
CASSISRGRGTEAFF
>TRBV6-5|TRBJ1-1
CASSNEDSNTEAFF
>TRBV10-3|TRBJ2-3
CAISVGDTQYF
>TRBV6-5|TRBJ2-7
CASSPGGYEQYF
>TRBV5-8|TRBJ2-7
CASSLGGIYEQYF
>TRBV9|TRBJ2-1
CASSVDGGRGDEQFF
>TRBV7-9|TRBJ2-1
CASTAYNEQFF
>TRBV5-6|TRBJ1-5
CASSLAGGLSQPQHF
>TRBV5-1|TRBJ2-1
CASSSLAGGSYNEQFF
>TRBV7-9|TRBJ2-1
CASSLDRAGSYNEQFF
>TRBV5-4|TRBJ2-5
CASRILAGQETQYF
>TRBV6-5|TRBJ1-5
CASSPFDSNQPQHF
>TRBV7-2|TRBJ1-1
CASSLATKTDTEAFF
>TRBV5-1|TRBJ1-1
CASSLLGTAYTEAFF
>TRBV7-8|TRBJ1-1
CASSLDIRVNTEAFF
>TRBV7-2|TRBJ2-7
CASSLQQVGYEQYF
>TRBV19|TRBJ1-2
CASSLIGTVEGYTF
>TRBV11-3|TRBJ2-1
CASSGMGLQSEQFF
>TRBV7-6|TRBJ2-2
CASSLGQGANTGELFF
>TRBV5-1|TRBJ2-1
CASSPGTGQPGNEQFF
>TRBV18|TRBJ2-2
CASSPEDTAITGELFF
>TRBV5-4|TRBJ2-1
CASSSLAGFRGNEQFF
>TRBV30|TRBJ1-1
CAWSVQGRTTFF